Presented here are 15 T cell receptor beta chains from one specimen sequenced in a study of cytomegalovirus exposure and HLA in healthy donors. A multiplex PCR was run with 60 Vbeta primers and 13 Jbeta primers. Assay: immunoSEQ multiplex PCR; the TCRdb copy retains only in-frame clones and omits some. The data show over 200,000 clones, approximately 87% seen once. Sample: PBMCs. These receptors all stem from a human donor in good health.

CDR3 region: CASTWSARTDTQYF. The CDR3 DNA is TGTGCCAGCACGTGGTCTGCCAGGACAGATACGCAGTATTTT. This rearrangement joins TRBV27 to TRBJ2-3; D call uncertain. This CDR3 is built from 14 residues. V lost 7 bases to trimming and J lost 3 bases, with 14 bases between them. Germline CDR1 is MNHEY and CDR2 is SMNVEV (reference sequence).

This clone was seen only a few times. CDR3 protein: CASSHGMKREAPHSYNEQFF. The CDR3 region has the DNA TGTGCCAGCTCGCACGGGATGAAGCGGGAGGCCCCACACTCCTACAATGAGCAGTTCTTC. The chain has TRBV18 and TRBJ2-1; 9 bases line up with TRBD2. V lost 6 bases to trimming and J lost 0 bases; unmatched junction nucleotides: 18. This CDR3 spans 20 amino acids. Looked up from germline, CDR1 is KGHSH and CDR2 is LQKENI.

The chain joins TRBV28 to TRBJ2-2; 9 nucleotides agree with TRBD1. The trim removed 6 bases at V and 4 bases at J, leaving 9 bases unmatched. CDR1 is MDHEN, CDR2 SYDVKM, per germline. The CDR3 is 16 amino acids. CDR3 loop: CASSPGQGFGTGELFF. The CDR3 coding sequence is TGTGCCAGCAGCCCGGGACAGGGTTTTGGCACCGGGGAGCTGTTTTTT.

The sample holds one count of this clone. The chain employs TRBV7-6 and TRBJ2-1; D unresolved. CDR1 and CDR2 from the germline V gene are SGHVS and FNYEAQ. The CDR3 length is 14 residues. Trimming stripped 4 bases from V and 8 bases from J, with 15 bases between. The CDR3 nucleotides are TGTGCCAGCAGCTCGGAATACAGTGGCGATGAGCAGTTCTTC. Its translation: CASSSEYSGDEQFF.

The rearrangement joins TRBV19 to TRBJ2-1; 9 positions match TRBD2. CDR3 length: 13 residues. Trimming at V came to 5 bases and at J to 7 bases, leaving 3 bases not matched to a gene. CDR1 is LNHDA and CDR2 is SQIVND in the germline V gene (reference sequence). DNA for the CDR3: TGTGCCAGTAGTCCCACTAGCGGGAATGAGCAGTTCTTC. Translated, it gives CASSPTSGNEQFF.

The chain is built from TRBV18 and TRBJ2-1, with D possibly being TRBD2 (6 bases). Germline assignment: CDR1 KGHSH and CDR2 LQKENI. Trimming removed 4 bases from V and 8 bases from J, with 18 bases in between. The CDR3 spans 15 residues. CDR3 protein: CASSLQARGWDEQFF. The CDR3 DNA reads TGTGCCAGCTCACTTCAAGCGCGGGGATGGGATGAGCAGTTCTTC.

This chain uses TRBV27 with TRBJ2-7; TRBD1 matches at 8 bases. Germline V lookup: CDR1 MNHEY, CDR2 SMNVEV (reference sequence). V lost 2 bases and J lost 3; bases outside the gene matches: 6. The CDR3 is made up of 15 amino acids. The CDR3 DNA sequence: TGTGCCAGCAGTTTAAGGGAAACAGGGGGCTACGAGCAGTACTTC. Amino acid sequence: CASSLRETGGYEQYF.

V gene TRBV5-1 combines with J gene TRBJ1-1, with D unresolved. The V end was cut by 5 bases, the J end by 1 base, with 12 bases between. Germline CDR1 SGHRS, CDR2 YFSETQ. The CDR3 spans 14 residues. The CDR3 region is CASRTGRSNTEAFF. In nucleotides, the CDR3 is TGCGCCAGCAGGACCGGGAGATCGAACACTGAAGCTTTCTTT.

In this sample, this clone turned up once. The chain is built from TRBV18 and TRBJ2-1; perhaps TRBD1 as D (6 bases). The germline V gene has CDR1 KGHSH and CDR2 LQKENI. The CDR3 runs to 20 residues. Trimming took off 3 bases at V and 7 bases at J, with 31 bases between the two ends. The CDR3 here is CASSPPVRDGRWGPWNEQFF. CDR3 sequence (DNA): TGTGCCAGCTCACCCCCAGTCCGGGACGGCCGGTGGGGGCCTTGGAATGAGCAGTTCTTC.

CDR3 bases: TGTGCCAGCTCACCACCCGACAGGTCTAGAACAGATACGCAGTATTTT. Protein: CASSPPDRSRTDTQYF. This chain links TRBV18 with TRBJ2-3, with TRBD1 as a possible D gene (6 bases). In germline, CDR1 is KGHSH, CDR2 LQKENI. Trimming stripped 0 bases from V and 3 bases from J, with 13 bases between. The CDR3 covers 16 residues.

This rearrangement joins TRBV9 to TRBJ1-4, with D possibly matching TRBD1 (6 bases). V lost 3 bases, J lost 4 bases, and 13 bases lay in between. The CDR3 runs 15 residues. The V gene's germline CDR1 is SGDLS and CDR2 YYNGEE. CDR3 residues: CASSAQGTHNEKLFF. The CDR3 DNA sequence: TGTGCCAGCAGCGCTCAGGGGACACATAATGAAAAACTGTTTTTT.

V usage is TRBV7-9 and J usage is TRBJ1-2, with 10 bases fitting TRBD1. Germline trimming cut 3 bases from V and 8 bases from J; bases unmatched to any gene: 3. Germline loops: CDR1 SEHNR, CDR2 FQNEAQ (reference sequence). This CDR3 contains 13 residues. CDR3 coding DNA: TGTGCCAGCAGCTTCGGACAGGGGGTGGGCTACACCTTC. This encodes CASSFGQGVGYTF.

This clone came up a few times. V gene TRBV29-1 combines with J gene TRBJ2-7; no definite D call. From germline, CDR1 is SQVTM and CDR2 ANQGSEA. V lost 6 bases and J lost 2, with 23 bases in between. The CDR3 sequence is 16 residues long. CDR3 residues: CSVARQSWAWTYEQYF. CDR3 DNA: TGCAGCGTAGCCCGCCAGAGTTGGGCATGGACCTACGAGCAGTACTTC.

The sample holds one count of this clone. The chain uses TRBV14 and TRBJ1-2; 7 bases are shared with TRBD1. The CDR3 contains 16 residues. V trimming: 0 bases; J trimming: 5 bases; junction bases outside the gene matches: 9. Germline V CDR1 and CDR2: SGHDN, FVKESK. CDR3 coding DNA: TGTGCCAGCAGCCAAGAAGGGGGCAGGGGCGGTTATGGCTACACCTTC. Translation gives CASSQEGGRGGYGYTF. Full variable domain (remainder filled in from reference TRBV14 and TRBJ1-2): EAGVTQFPSHSVIEKGQTVTLRCDPISGHDNLYWYRRVMGKEIKFLLHFVKESKQDESGMPNNRFLAERTGGTYSTLKVQPAELEDSGVYFCASSQEGGRGGYGYTFGSGTRLTVV.

The V and J genes are TRBV9 and TRBJ2-2; 9 nucleotides match TRBD2. The CDR3 sequence is 18 residues long. Losses at the gene ends were 3 bases for V and 4 bases for J; bases not matched to a gene: 13. CDR1 is SGDLS and CDR2 is YYNGEE in the germline V gene. The CDR3 bases are TGTGCCAGCAGCGCGGGACTAGCTGGACCAACCGGCACCGGGGAGCTGTTTTTT. It is translated as CASSAGLAGPTGTGELFF.